The entry below gives a single T cell receptor beta chain sequence along with its context. Method: immunoSEQ multiplex PCR; TCRdb's copy keeps in-frame clones and lacks some. The sample has about 61,000 clones; around 97% are singletons. The data originate from a study of technical replicates of blood from a few donors. The V gene's germline CDR1 is SGHTS and CDR2 YDEGEE. The CDR3 is 12 residues long. Trimming removed 4 bases at V and 6 bases at J, with 10 bases between. The sequencing input was T cells isolated from PBMCs. The rearrangement links TRBV5-8 to TRBJ1-1; D not certain. The sequence was collected from a human donor in good health. DNA of the CDR3: TGTGCCAGCAGCCACGACCGGGCTGAAGCTTTCTTT. Amino acids: CASSHDRAEAFF.